Listed below are T cell receptor beta chains from one sample, sequenced in a study of T cell clones after liver transplantation. Generated by immunoSEQ multiplex PCR, the TCRdb table keeps only in-frame clones and is missing some. Here the sample spans roughly 50,000 clones, approximately 84% being singletons. Sample: CD4+ T cells from blood, taken before liver transplant. These receptors came from a human donor who received a liver transplant. CDR3s include the opening cysteine and the closing phenylalanine or tryptophan. D genes are given only for firm matches.

D: .; V: TRBV4-2; J: TRBJ2-7; DNA: TGTGCCAGCAGCCAAGAGTCGAGACACTACTACGAGCAGTACTTC; CDR3: CASSQESRHYYEQYF
D: TRBD2; V: TRBV29-1; J: TRBJ2-1; DNA: TGCAGCGTTGTAGGAAATATCGGCGGGAGGTCAGCAGAGCAGTTCTTC; CDR3: CSVVGNIGGRSAEQFF
D: .; V: TRBV19; J: TRBJ1-2; DNA: TGTGCCAGTAGTGACTGGGCCAGCTATGGCTACACCTTC; CDR3: CASSDWASYGYTF
D: TRBD1; V: TRBV4-1; J: TRBJ1-2; DNA: TGCGCCAGCAGCCAGCCGACAGGGGATGGCTACACCTTC; CDR3: CASSQPTGDGYTF
D: .; V: TRBV5-6; J: TRBJ2-3; DNA: TGTGCCAGCAGGTCCTCCCGGCGCGGAGCTTCGGATACGCAGTATTTT; CDR3: CASRSSRRGASDTQYF
D: TRBD1; V: TRBV6-1; J: TRBJ1-5; DNA: TGTGCCAGCAGTGTACGGGGACAGGGAGGCCAGCCCCAGCATTTT; CDR3: CASSVRGQGGQPQHF
D: .; V: TRBV13; J: TRBJ2-1; DNA: TGTGCCAGCAGCCGCAGGTATGCGGGGAGGAGCTATGAGCAGTTCTTC; CDR3: CASSRRYAGRSYEQFF
D: .; V: TRBV6-1; J: TRBJ2-7; DNA: TGTGCCAGCAGGGGGGACGGAAGCTCCTACGAGCAGTACTTC; CDR3: CASRGDGSSYEQYF
D: TRBD1; V: TRBV5-6; J: TRBJ2-3; DNA: TGTGCCAGCAGGGCCGCCGGGACAGGGGGCAGAGATACGCAGTATTTT; CDR3: CASRAAGTGGRDTQYF